The clone carrying this TCR beta chain was seen a handful of times. Its antigen remains unknown. This sample was included in a study of siplizumab effects on memory and regulatory T cells. The study, taken as a whole, reports: A minor fraction of alloreactive clones, and no more, mapped to unstimulated subsets. Alloreactive sequences from unstimulated CD4+ memory cells fell significantly with siplizumab. Confirmation was lacking for the suppressive function of proliferating Tregs derived from siplizumab cultures.

Measured with immunoSEQ multiplex PCR; TCRdb has only the in-frame clones, and not every one. The sample yields 70,000 to 100,000 clones, 80% to 95% seen once. V shed 7 bases and J shed 3 bases, with 16 bases lying between them. Germline V gene data show CDR1 as MDHEN and CDR2 as SYDVKM. CDR3 length: 15 amino acids. V gene TRBV28 combines with J gene TRBJ1-5, with D hard to call. Material for sequencing was CD8+ T cells sorted from blood. The receptor was isolated from a human donor in good health. Written as DNA, the CDR3 is TGTGCCAGCATCACAGAAAGGGTACTCAATCAGCCCCAGCATTTT. Translated, it gives CASITERVLNQPQHF.